The 30 T cell receptor beta chains presented below share a single source sample, sequenced in a study of regulatory T cells in long-lasting Graves disease. Time point here: persistent/refractory GD, antithyroid drugs over 5 years with positive TRAb. The TCR library used RNA extracted from PBMCs. To make TCR beta libraries, researchers used iRepertoire HTBI primers and Arm-PCR of CDR3 regions. One entry per CDR3 protein, called by TCRdb with MiXCR from the multiplex PCR reads. The sample consists of around 400,000 distinct CDR3 sequences, 21% of them appearing once. The sequencing used peripheral blood mononuclear cells (PBMCs), collected when the disease was refractory, from a patient treated with antithyroid drugs. Receptor source: a female donor with Graves disease.

This sequence joins TRBV30 and TRBJ1-1; 9 nucleotides match TRBD1. V lost 3 bases, J lost 5 bases, and 10 bases stayed unmatched. The germline CDR1 and CDR2 sequences are GTSNPN and SVGIG (reference sequence). The CDR3 sequence is 15 residues long. CDR3 sequence: CAWRPGQGLHTEAFF. The CDR3 bases are TGTGCCTGGAGACCGGGACAGGGTCTTCATACTGAAGCTTTCTTT.

This clonotype was observed many times. The DNA of the CDR3 is TGTGCCAGCAGGAAACAGGGTCCGAACACCGGGGAGCTGTTTTTT. Its translation is CASRKQGPNTGELFF. V gene TRBV2 combines with J gene TRBJ2-2, with a tentative D call TRBD1 (6 bases). The CDR3 extends over 15 amino acids. V was trimmed by 6 bases and J by 0 bases, leaving 11 bases between them. Per the germline V gene, CDR1 is SNHLY and CDR2 is FYNNEI.

This clonotype came up many times. The chain carries TRBV15 and TRBJ2-5; D remains unclear. The germline V gene has CDR1 LNHNV and CDR2 YYDKDF (reference sequence). The CDR3 runs 15 residues. V lost 4 bases, J lost 2 bases, and 14 bases lay in between. DNA for the CDR3: TGTGCCACCAGCAAATCTCCTGGGCAGCAAGAGACCCAGTACTTC. It codes for CATSKSPGQQETQYF.

Comments on this clonotype: At one boundary the junction diverges from the germline segment, which might be a read error. The V gene is TRBV7-9, the J gene TRBJ1-1; D is possibly TRBD1 (6 bases). Germline assignment: CDR1 SEHNR and CDR2 FQNEAQ (reference sequence). CDR3 length: 14 amino acids. The DNA of the CDR3 is TGTGCCCGCAGCCTAGGACAGTTGAACACTGAAGCTTTCTTT. This codes for CARSLGQLNTEAFF.

About this clonotype: This sequence may be a read error, since a much larger clone differs from it by one base. This sequence joins TRBV11-2 and TRBJ2-7, with 8 bases lining up with TRBD1. Germline CDR1 and CDR2: SGHAT and FQNNGV. This CDR3 contains 15 residues. DNA of the CDR3: TGTGCCAGCAGCTCCGGGACAGGCGGAGCCTACGGGCAGTACTTC. Amino acids: CASSSGTGGAYGQYF.

The chain couples TRBV6-1 to TRBJ2-7; tentatively, D is TRBD1 (5 bases). Trimming cost V 6 bases and J 3 bases, with 18 bases left between them. CDR3 length: 15 amino acids. Germline-derived CDR1 and CDR2 are MNHNS and SASEGT. The chain's CDR3 is CASRRKQDPVYEQYF. The DNA of the CDR3 is TGTGCCAGCAGGCGGAAACAGGATCCCGTCTACGAGCAGTACTTC.

The rearrangement joins TRBV10-3 to TRBJ1-1; D unresolved. The CDR3 is 13 residues long. The V gene's germline CDR1 is ENHRY and CDR2 SYGVKD. V was clipped by 3 bases and J by 0 bases, with 5 bases between them. CDR3 bases: TGTGCCATCAGTGACAGGATGAACACTGAAGCTTTCTTT. This gives the protein CAISDRMNTEAFF.

This clonotype was seen repeatedly, ten times or more. The J gene is TRBJ1-6, the V gene TRBV20-1; possibly TRBD1 for D (6 bases). Germline V gives CDR1 DFQATT, CDR2 SNEGSKA (reference sequence). This CDR3 is 12 amino acids long. V shed 7 bases and J shed 7 bases, with 11 bases lying between them. This CDR3 is CSVGQGNSPLHF. CDR3 nucleotides: TGCAGTGTTGGTCAGGGGAATTCACCCCTCCACTTT.

The sample holds a few counts of this clonotype. The V call is TRBV29-1, the J call TRBJ1-1; D gene ambiguous. Germline values: CDR1 SQVTM, CDR2 ANQGSEA. With 4 bases removed from V and 2 bases from J, the gap between germline ends came to 8 bases. The CDR3 has 12 residues. The CDR3 protein is CSVVHINTEAFF. The CDR3 nucleotides are TGCAGCGTTGTGCACATTAACACTGAAGCTTTCTTT.

This clonotype has at least ten counts. The J gene is TRBJ1-1, the V gene TRBV5-1; tentatively, D is TRBD1 (6 bases). Between the trimmed V and J ends, which lost 1 base and 5 bases, there was a span of 9 bases. The CDR3 is 13 residues long. Germline V gene lookup returns CDR1 SGHRS and CDR2 YFSETQ. The CDR3 region has the DNA TGCGCCAGCAGCTTGCACCAGGGGACTGAAGCTTTCTTT. This gives the protein CASSLHQGTEAFF. The full variable domain, completed using reference TRBV5-1 and TRBJ1-1, is KAGVTQTPRYLIKTRGQQVTLSCSPISGHRSVSWYQQTPGQGLQFLFEYFSETQRNKGNFPGRFSGRQFSNSRSEMNVSTLELGDSALYLCASSLHQGTEAFFGQGTRLTVV.

This clonotype was seen a few times. The chain couples TRBV25-1 to TRBJ2-7; 7 nucleotides match TRBD1. The CDR3 spans 12 residues. After removal of 5 bases from V and 6 bases from J, the junction contained 4 bases not matched to a gene. Germline CDR1 is MGHDK and CDR2 is SYGVNS. In DNA, the CDR3 is TGTGCCAGCAGTTACACAGGGGTCGAGCAGTACTTC. It codes for CASSYTGVEQYF.

This clonotype has ten or more counts. The chain combines TRBV28 with TRBJ1-5; D is perhaps TRBD1 (6 bases). The V and J ends lost 2 bases and 3 bases respectively, with 17 bases between them. Germline CDR1 reads MDHEN; CDR2 reads SYDVKM. This CDR3 region has 17 residues. CDR3 nucleotide sequence: TGTGCCAGCAGTTTAGCAGGTTGGGGGCGCCCCAATCAGCCCCAGCATTTT. Translation: CASSLAGWGRPNQPQHF.

This clonotype was seen more than once but under ten times. V usage is TRBV24-1 and J usage is TRBJ2-2, with D tentatively TRBD1 or TRBD2 (5 bases each). The CDR3 length is 15 residues. Looked up from germline, CDR1 is KGHDR and CDR2 is SFDVKD. Deletions cut 3 bases from V and 2 bases from J, with 9 bases between. The CDR3 protein is CATSDAGTNTGELFF. CDR3 DNA: TGTGCCACCAGTGATGCCGGGACCAACACCGGGGAGCTGTTTTTT.

CDR3 sequence (DNA): TGTGCCAGCGGGGGGCCTGGCGGGGAGCTGTTTTTT. Residues: CASGGPGGELFF. V is TRBV7-9 and J is TRBJ2-2; the D call may be TRBD1 or TRBD2 (6 bases each). There are 12 residues in the CDR3. Trimming pared 8 bases from V and 7 bases from J, leaving 11 bases between. CDR1 is SEHNR, CDR2 FQNEAQ, per germline (reference sequence).

This clonotype was seen repeatedly, ten times or more. The chain recombines TRBV12-3 or TRBV12-4 with TRBJ2-2, with D perhaps TRBD2 (5 bases). This CDR3 is built from 14 residues. Trimming removed 6 bases at V and 4 bases at J, with 12 bases between. The CDR3 region is CASRRTEGTGELFF. The CDR3 DNA is TGTGCCAGCAGGAGGACCGAGGGCACCGGGGAGCTGTTTTTT.

This clonotype was seen at least ten times. This rearrangement joins TRBV5-1 to TRBJ2-6; perhaps TRBD2 as D (6 bases). Germline CDR1 and CDR2: SGHRS and YFSETQ. V shed 2 bases and J shed 2 bases, with 8 bases lying between them. The CDR3 contains 15 residues. CDR3 sequence: CASSLGGPGANVLTF. The CDR3, as DNA: TGCGCCAGCAGCTTAGGAGGGCCTGGGGCCAACGTCCTGACTTTC. Full variable domain (rest looked up from reference TRBV5-1 and TRBJ2-6): KAGVTQTPRYLIKTRGQQVTLSCSPISGHRSVSWYQQTPGQGLQFLFEYFSETQRNKGNFPGRFSGRQFSNSRSEMNVSTLELGDSALYLCASSLGGPGANVLTFGAGSRLTVL.

A word on this clonotype: Just one base apart from a much larger clone, this may be a read error. This chain joins TRBV28 and TRBJ2-3; TRBD2 matches 7 bases. Per the germline V gene, CDR1 is MDHEN and CDR2 is SYDVKM. CDR3 length: 12 residues. CDR3 DNA: TGTGCCAGCCAGACTAGCACAGATACGCAGTGTTTT. It translates to CASQTSTDTQCF.

On this clonotype: At one of its ends the junction is not consistent with the germline gene, which may arise from a read error. This sequence joins TRBV24-1 and TRBJ2-2, with D perhaps matching TRBD1 or TRBD2 (6 bases each). This CDR3 contains 16 residues. Germline CDR1 reads KGHDR; CDR2 reads SFDVKD. The CDR3 region is CAASDQRGARTGELFF. The CDR3 DNA is TGTGCCGCCAGTGACCAAAGGGGGGCGCGTACCGGGGAGCTGTTTTTT.

This clonotype was recorded at least ten times. The chain couples TRBV2 to TRBJ2-7; D tentatively fits TRBD1 or TRBD2 (5 bases each). The ends were cut back, 4 bases at V and 0 bases at J, with 10 bases in the middle. Germline CDR1 and CDR2: SNHLY and FYNNEI. This CDR3 is 14 amino acids long. The CDR3 region has the DNA TGTGCCAGCAGTGCCGGGACGGTCTCCTACGAGCAGTACTTC. This gives the protein CASSAGTVSYEQYF.

This clonotype showed up just a few times. V and J are TRBV20-1 and TRBJ2-6; possibly TRBD1 for D (6 bases). V dropped 6 bases and J dropped 0 bases, with 15 bases sitting between them. Germline-derived CDR1 and CDR2 are DFQATT and SNEGSKA (reference sequence). The CDR3 covers 16 residues. The DNA for the CDR3 is TGCAGTGCCCCCGACAGGCTGAGCTCTGGGGCCAACGTCCTGACTTTC. Its translation: CSAPDRLSSGANVLTF.

About this clonotype: Given a much more abundant clone one base away, this may be a read error. This chain uses TRBV30 with TRBJ1-1; D unresolved. This CDR3 contains 14 residues. Germline CDR1 reads GTSNPN; CDR2 reads SVGIG (reference sequence). DNA of the CDR3: TGTGCCTGGAGTGTAGACTGGACCTACACTGAAACTTTCTTT. Protein: CAWSVDWTYTETFF. Filled out from reference TRBV30 and TRBJ1-1, the complete variable domain reads SQTIHQWPATLVQPVGSPLSLECTVEGTSNPNLYWYRQAAGRGLQLLFYSVGIGQISSEVPQNLSASRPQDRQFILSSKKLLLSDSGFYLCAWSVDWTYTETFFGQGTRLTVV.

This clonotype was detected only a few times. This chain connects TRBV11-2 to TRBJ2-1, with D possibly TRBD2 on 6 matching bases. This CDR3 spans 13 amino acids. V was shortened by 5 bases and J by 10 bases, with 15 bases between the two germline ends. The germline V gene has CDR1 SGHAT and CDR2 FQNNGV. The CDR3 sequence is CASSKTSSAEQFF. The CDR3 region has the DNA TGTGCCAGCAGCAAGACTAGTAGCGCCGAGCAGTTCTTC. Together with reference TRBV11-2 and TRBJ2-1, the CDR3 gives the full variable domain: EAGVAQSPRYKIIEKRQSVAFWCNPISGHATLYWYQQILGQGPKLLIQFQNNGVVDDSQLPKDRFSAERLKGVDSTLKIQPAKLEDSAVYLCASSKTSSAEQFFGPGTRLTVL.

This clonotype was counted at least ten times. The chain has TRBV27 and TRBJ1-2; 10 bases are a match to TRBD1. V was clipped by 7 bases and J by 8 bases; unmatched bases: 13. This CDR3 has 15 amino acids. Germline V gene lookup returns CDR1 MNHEY and CDR2 SMNVEV (reference sequence). CDR3 region: CASKPAGTGVEGYTF. The CDR3 region has the DNA TGTGCCAGCAAGCCCGCCGGGACAGGGGTGGAAGGCTACACCTTC.

This clonotype showed up many times. This chain uses TRBV20-1 with TRBJ2-5; D gene ambiguous. This CDR3 is 12 amino acids long. CDR1 and CDR2 from the germline V gene are DFQATT and SNEGSKA (reference sequence). Trimming shortened V by 7 bases and J by 5 bases, and 14 bases separated the two germline ends. The chain's CDR3 is CSGTDIKETQYF. The CDR3 DNA reads TGCAGTGGAACGGATATAAAGGAGACCCAGTACTTC.

The gene calls are TRBV5-1 and TRBJ2-7, with 10 bases that match TRBD2. The germline gives CDR1 SGHRS, CDR2 YFSETQ. Trimming cost V 4 bases and J 2 bases; bases outside gene matches: 6. The CDR3 is 15 amino acids. DNA for the CDR3: TGCGCCAGCAGCATTAGCGGGAGGCCCCCCTACGAGCAGTACTTC. It encodes CASSISGRPPYEQYF.

This clonotype was found a few times. The chain uses TRBV3-1 and TRBJ2-3; D not certain. From germline, CDR1 is LGHDT and CDR2 YNNKEL (reference sequence). The CDR3 spans 14 residues. Deletions cut 0 bases from V and 6 bases from J, with 10 bases between. The CDR3 bases are TGTGCCAGCAGCCAAGAGCAAGCATTGGATACGCAGTATTTT. This gives the protein CASSQEQALDTQYF.

This clonotype was observed a few times. V and J are TRBV5-1 and TRBJ2-5, with unresolved D. The CDR3 has 15 residues. The germline gives CDR1 SGHRS, CDR2 YFSETQ. Between the trimmed V and J ends, which lost 0 bases and 3 bases, there was a span of 12 bases. CDR3 sequence: CASSLGGSKEETQYF. The CDR3 DNA is TGCGCCAGCAGCTTGGGCGGCAGCAAGGAAGAGACCCAGTACTTC.

The chain recombines TRBV20-1 with TRBJ2-2; TRBD2 aligns across 7 bases. V gave up 6 bases and J gave up 6 bases; unmatched junction bases: 10. From germline, CDR1 is DFQATT and CDR2 SNEGSKA (reference sequence). The length of the CDR3 is 14 residues. The CDR3 spells CSAESGILPGELFF. For the CDR3, the DNA is TGCAGTGCAGAGAGCGGGATCCTACCCGGGGAGCTGTTTTTT.

The chain recombines TRBV7-8 with TRBJ2-7, with 7 bases lining up with TRBD2. The V gene's germline CDR1 is SGHVS and CDR2 FQNEAQ. J lost 5 bases, V lost 5 bases, and 12 bases had no gene match. CDR3 length equals 15 residues. The CDR3 sequence is CASSPLVASGHEQYF. The CDR3 DNA reads TGTGCCAGCAGCCCCCTGGTGGCTAGCGGCCACGAGCAGTACTTC.

Ten or more counts support this clonotype. V and J are TRBV11-2 and TRBJ1-1; TRBD1 matches at 11 bases. The V gene end was trimmed by 4 bases and the J gene end by 6 bases; junction bases not matched to a gene: 19. CDR1 SGHAT and CDR2 FQNNGV come from the germline V gene. The CDR3 runs to 19 residues. Here the CDR3 DNA reads TGTGCCAGCAGCTCCTCCGGGACAGGGGGTACCCTAGGCCTGGCTGAAGCTTTCTTT. It translates to CASSSSGTGGTLGLAEAFF.